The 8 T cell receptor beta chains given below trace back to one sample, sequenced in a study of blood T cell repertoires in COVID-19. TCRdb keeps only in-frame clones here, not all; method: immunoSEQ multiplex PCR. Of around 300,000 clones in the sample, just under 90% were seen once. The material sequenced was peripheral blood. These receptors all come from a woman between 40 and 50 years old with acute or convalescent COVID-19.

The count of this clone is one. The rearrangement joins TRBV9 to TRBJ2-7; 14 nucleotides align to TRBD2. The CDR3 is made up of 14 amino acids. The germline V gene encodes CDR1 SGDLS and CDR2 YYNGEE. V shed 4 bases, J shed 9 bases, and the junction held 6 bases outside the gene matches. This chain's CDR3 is CASSPRLAGGVQYV. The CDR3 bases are TGTGCCAGCAGCCCAAGACTAGCGGGGGGGGTGCAGTACGTC.

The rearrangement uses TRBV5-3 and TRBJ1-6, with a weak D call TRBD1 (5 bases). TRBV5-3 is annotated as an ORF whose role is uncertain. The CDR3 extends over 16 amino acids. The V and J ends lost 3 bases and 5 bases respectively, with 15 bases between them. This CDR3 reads CARSSRRGYDNSPLHF. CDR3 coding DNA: TGTGCCAGAAGCTCCAGGAGGGGATATGATAATTCACCCCTCCACTTT.

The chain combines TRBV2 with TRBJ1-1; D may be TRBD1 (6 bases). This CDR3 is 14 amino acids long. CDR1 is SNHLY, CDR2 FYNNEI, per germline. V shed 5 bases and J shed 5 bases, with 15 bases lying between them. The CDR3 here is CASSPPSGTTEAFF. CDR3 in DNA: TGTGCCAGCAGTCCTCCCTCCGGGACAACTGAAGCTTTCTTT.

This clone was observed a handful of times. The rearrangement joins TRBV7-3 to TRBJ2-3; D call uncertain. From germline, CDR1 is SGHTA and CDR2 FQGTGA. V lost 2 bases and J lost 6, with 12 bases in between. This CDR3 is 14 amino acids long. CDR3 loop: CASSLYASVDTQYF. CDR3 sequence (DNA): TGTGCCAGCAGCTTATATGCCAGCGTGGATACGCAGTATTTT. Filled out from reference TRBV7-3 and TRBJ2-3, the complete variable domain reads GAGVSQTPSNKVTEKGKYVELRCDPISGHTALYWYRQSLGQGPEFLIYFQGTGAADDSGLPNDRFFAVRPEGSVSTLKIQRTERGDSAVYLCASSLYASVDTQYFGPGTRLTVL.

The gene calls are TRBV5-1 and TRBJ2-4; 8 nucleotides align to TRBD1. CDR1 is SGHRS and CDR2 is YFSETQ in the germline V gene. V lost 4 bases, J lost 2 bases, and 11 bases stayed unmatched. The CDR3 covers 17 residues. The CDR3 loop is CASSHGPGQGTKNIQYF. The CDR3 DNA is TGCGCCAGCAGCCACGGACCCGGACAGGGTACCAAAAACATTCAGTACTTC.

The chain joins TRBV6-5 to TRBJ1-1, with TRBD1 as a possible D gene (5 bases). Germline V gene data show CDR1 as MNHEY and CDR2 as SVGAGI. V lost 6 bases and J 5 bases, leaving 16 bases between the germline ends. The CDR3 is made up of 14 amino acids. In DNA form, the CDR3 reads TGTGCCAGCAGCCCGGATCGGGGGGGTACTGAAGCTTTCTTT. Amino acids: CASSPDRGGTEAFF.

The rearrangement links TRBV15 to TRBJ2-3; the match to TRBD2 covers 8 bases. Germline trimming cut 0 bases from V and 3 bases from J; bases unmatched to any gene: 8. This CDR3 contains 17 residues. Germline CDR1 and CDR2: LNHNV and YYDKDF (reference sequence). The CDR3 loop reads CATSRDSPGRGTDTQYF. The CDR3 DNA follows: TGTGCCACCAGCAGAGATAGCCCCGGGAGGGGAACAGATACGCAGTATTTT.

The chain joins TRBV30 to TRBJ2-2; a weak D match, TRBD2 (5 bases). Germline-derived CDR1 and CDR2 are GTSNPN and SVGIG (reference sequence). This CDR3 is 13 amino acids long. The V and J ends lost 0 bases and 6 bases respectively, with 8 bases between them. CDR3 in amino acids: CAWSVRRAGELFF. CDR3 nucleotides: TGTGCCTGGAGTGTACGGCGGGCCGGGGAGCTGTTTTTT.